Listed here are 17 T cell receptor beta chains from one sample, sequenced in a study of T-cell reconstitution after alpha-beta-depleted transplantation in children. The TCRbeta library was prepared with unique molecular identifiers. A single record per CDR3 protein comes from TCRdb applying MiXCR to the PCR reads. The sample lists fewer than 150,000 distinct CDR3 sequences; 23% were seen once. Sequences were derived from PBMCs, mostly from graft donor cells, sampled 180 days after TCRalphabeta/CD19-depleted stem cell transplant. Receptor source: a male patient aged 2 to 9 who had a stem cell transplant for chronic granulomatous disease, so the T cells may come from the graft donor.

The rearrangement links TRBV4-3 to TRBJ1-6, with no clear D. The CDR3 runs 14 residues. CDR1 and CDR2 from the germline V gene are LGHNA and YSLEER. Trimming left V 0 bases short and J 9 bases short, with 9 bases between. The CDR3 DNA reads as TGCGCCAGCAGCCAAGAAGTAAGGGCTTCACCCCTCCACTTT. It is translated as CASSQEVRASPLHF.

This clonotype was found many times. CDR3 amino acids: CASSFPGQSSYNEQFF. The CDR3 region has the DNA TGTGCCAGCAGTTTCCCGGGACAGAGCTCCTACAATGAGCAGTTCTTC. The rearrangement joins TRBV12-3 or TRBV12-4 to TRBJ2-1, with 7 bases identical to TRBD1. The CDR3 is made up of 16 amino acids. The J segment lost 0 bases and the V segment lost 3 bases, leaving 5 bases of the junction unmatched.

The sample holds a few counts of this clonotype. The chain employs TRBV5-1 and TRBJ2-1; 7 positions match TRBD1. The J segment lost 8 bases and the V segment lost 7 bases, leaving 9 bases of the junction unmatched. CDR1 is SGHRS, CDR2 YFSETQ, per germline. The CDR3 covers 13 residues. The CDR3 DNA reads TGCGCCAGCGGATGGACAGGCTGGGATGAGCAGTTCTTC. This gives the protein CASGWTGWDEQFF.

This clonotype was picked up a small number of times. The chain links TRBV20-1 to TRBJ2-1; D remains ambiguous. The CDR3 consists of 13 residues. From germline, CDR1 is DFQATT and CDR2 SNEGSKA (reference sequence). V was shortened by 6 bases and J by 10 bases, with 19 bases between the two germline ends. This CDR3 reads CSAPFRATEEQFF. The CDR3 bases are TGCAGTGCCCCGTTTAGGGCGACCGAAGAGCAGTTCTTC.

This clonotype was counted at least ten times. The rearrangement links TRBV29-1 to TRBJ2-3; 9 positions match TRBD2. J lost 3 bases, V lost 3 bases, and 10 bases had no gene match. Germline values: CDR1 SQVTM, CDR2 ANQGSEA. The CDR3 consists of 16 residues. The CDR3 DNA reads TGCAGCGTTGATGGGGGGTATAGCGGGAGAACAGATACGCAGTATTTT. As protein: CSVDGGYSGRTDTQYF.

This clonotype showed up many times. This chain links TRBV3-1 with TRBJ1-1, with TRBD1 matching over 9 bases. The CDR3 has 14 amino acids. Germline CDR1 reads LGHDT; CDR2 reads YNNKEL (reference sequence). Unmatched junction bases numbered 3, after V lost 2 bases and J lost 5 bases. The CDR3 protein is CASSQRDRVTEAFF. The CDR3 DNA reads as TGTGCCAGCAGCCAAAGGGACAGGGTAACTGAAGCTTTCTTT.

This clonotype was detected ten times or more. V usage is TRBV28 and J usage is TRBJ2-7; 8 nucleotides line up with TRBD2. The V segment lost 3 bases and the J segment 3 bases; nucleotides outside the gene matches: 10. Germline V CDR1 and CDR2: MDHEN, SYDVKM. The CDR3 extends over 16 amino acids. The CDR3 is CASSFLPLAVLYEQYF. DNA for the CDR3: TGTGCCAGCAGTTTCCTCCCACTAGCGGTGCTCTACGAGCAGTACTTC.

This clonotype has more than one count but fewer than ten. The chain employs TRBV7-2 and TRBJ2-7; 12 bases match TRBD2. With 4 bases clipped from V and 5 bases from J, the junction kept 6 bases outside the gene matches. Germline loops: CDR1 SGHTA, CDR2 FQGNSA. The CDR3 consists of 15 residues. The CDR3 loop is CASSSSGGAGDEQYF. The CDR3 nucleotides are TGTGCCAGCAGCTCTAGCGGGGGGGCCGGCGACGAGCAGTACTTC.

The rearrangement uses TRBV5-6 and TRBJ1-6, with D hard to call. Per germline, CDR1 SGHDT and CDR2 YYEEEE. Between the trimmed V and J ends, which lost 6 bases and 5 bases, there was a span of 15 bases. CDR3 length: 15 residues. The CDR3 DNA reads TGTGCCAGCACCCTAATTGGGCGGAATAATTCACCCCTCCACTTT. It specifies CASTLIGRNNSPLHF.

This clonotype was recorded a few times. This chain connects TRBV12-3 or TRBV12-4 to TRBJ2-3; no reliable D call. The CDR3 has 13 residues. V was trimmed by 5 bases and J by 2 bases, leaving 8 bases between them. In nucleotides, the CDR3 is TGTGCCAGCAGTCACTCAGCCACAGATACGCAGTATTTT. Its translation: CASSHSATDTQYF.

The chain employs TRBV7-6 and TRBJ2-1, with a tentative D call TRBD2 (6 bases). Trimming stripped 3 bases from V and 6 bases from J, with 12 bases between. The CDR3 spans 14 residues. Germline V gene sequence: CDR1 SGHVS, CDR2 FNYEAQ. CDR3 amino acids: CASSFGGVPNEQFF. In nucleotides, the CDR3 is TGTGCCAGCAGCTTTGGCGGGGTTCCCAATGAGCAGTTCTTC.

The genes are TRBV20-1 and TRBJ2-6, with 7 nucleotides matching TRBD1. J lost 1 base, V lost 3 bases, and 3 bases had no gene match. The length of the CDR3 is 15 residues. The germline V gene has CDR1 DFQATT and CDR2 SNEGSKA (reference sequence). The CDR3 spells CSARDRTSGANVLTF. DNA of the CDR3: TGCAGTGCTAGGGACAGGACGTCTGGGGCCAACGTCCTGACTTTC.

The V call is TRBV12-3 or TRBV12-4, the J call TRBJ1-5, with TRBD1 matching 9 bases. Unmatched junction bases numbered 5, after V lost 5 bases and J lost 3 bases. CDR3 length: 15 amino acids. The CDR3 protein is CASSLTGGFNQPQHF. As DNA, the CDR3 is TGTGCCAGCAGTCTGACAGGGGGGTTCAATCAGCCCCAGCATTTT.

This clonotype was seen many times. The rearrangement joins TRBV20-1 to TRBJ2-7; 8 positions agree with TRBD2. There are 14 residues in the CDR3. Losses at the gene ends were 2 bases for V and 4 bases for J; bases not matched to a gene: 7. Germline loops: CDR1 DFQATT, CDR2 SNEGSKA (reference sequence). The CDR3 region has the DNA TGCAGTGCTAGAACTGCGGGAGGTCGGTACGAGCAGTACTTC. Translation gives CSARTAGGRYEQYF.

This clonotype was seen at least ten times. The chain has TRBV20-1 and TRBJ2-7; a weak D match, TRBD2 (6 bases). This CDR3 has 17 amino acids. The germline CDR1 and CDR2 sequences are DFQATT and SNEGSKA (reference sequence). The V and J ends lost 6 bases and 0 bases respectively, with 24 bases between them. This CDR3 reads CSAARLGKGKSSYEQYF. As DNA, the CDR3 is TGCAGTGCAGCAAGACTAGGAAAAGGGAAAAGCTCCTACGAGCAGTACTTC.

The chain combines TRBV20-1 with TRBJ2-5; TRBD2 agrees at 12 bases. Germline V CDR1 and CDR2: DFQATT, SNEGSKA (reference sequence). V lost 3 bases to trimming and J lost 2 bases; unmatched junction nucleotides: 4. This CDR3 region has 15 residues. CDR3 residues: CSASLGLAGQETQYF. The CDR3 DNA is TGCAGTGCTAGTCTAGGACTAGCGGGACAAGAGACCCAGTACTTC.

This clonotype has at least ten counts. The chain has TRBV29-1 and TRBJ2-2; no reliable D call. Germline values: CDR1 SQVTM, CDR2 ANQGSEA. The V and J ends lost 5 bases and 2 bases respectively, with 9 bases between them. The CDR3 has 13 residues. CDR3 DNA sequence: TGCAGCGTTATTTACAGAAACACCGGGGAGCTGTTTTTT. Residues: CSVIYRNTGELFF.